The sequence of this T cell receptor beta chain was determined in a study of regulatory T cells in long-lasting Graves disease. The time point: newly diagnosed GD, antithyroid drugs for less than 3 months. PBMC RNA served as the TCR library source. J lost 7 bases, V lost 4 bases, and 8 bases had no gene match. The CDR3 length is 14 residues. The V gene's germline CDR1 is KGHDR and CDR2 SFDVKD. With regard to this clonotype: This may come from a read error, since a much larger clone is one base off.

The authors built TCR beta libraries using iRepertoire HTBI primers and Arm-PCR of CDR3 regions. TCRdb fed the multiplex PCR reads into MiXCR, producing one record per CDR3 protein. The sample contains 500,000 to 700,000 distinct CDR3 sequences, around 15% of which appear only once. These data were also reused for a study on T cells in Graves' hyperthyroidism and ophthalmopathy.

This clonotype was sampled from a woman in her twenties or thirties with Graves disease. The sample here was peripheral blood mononuclear cells (PBMCs), taken at new diagnosis, from a patient treated with antithyroid drugs. The rearrangement joins TRBV24-1 to TRBJ1-2, with 7 bases that match TRBD1. CDR3 sequence (DNA): TGTGCCACCAGTGACCACCTGACAGGGACTGGCTACACCTTC. Its protein is CATSDHLTGTGYTF.